The clone carrying this TCR beta chain was counted a few times. As yet, its antigen is unknown. PCR primers comprised 60 Vbeta and 13 Jbeta primers. The assay was immunoSEQ multiplex PCR, and TCRdb's table has in-frame clones only and misses some. Altogether around 200,000 clones are present, roughly four fifths being singletons, with the ten largest covering 10% to 13%. The data were taken from a study of cytomegalovirus exposure and HLA in healthy donors. Broader study findings: TCR sequences were mostly rare, though some public TCRs occurred in many donors. An ancestry cluster, one associated with Asian ancestry, reportedly showed fewer N-insertions than the roughly 700-donor mean in a later analysis. Indistinguishability led to the exclusion of some V segments, TRBV6-2 and TRBV6-3 included.

In germline, CDR1 is GTSNPN, CDR2 SVGIG (reference sequence). The CDR3 spans 13 residues. Trimming shortened V by 4 bases and J by 0 bases, and 7 bases separated the two germline ends. Though probably carrying unrecorded immune exposures, donors were nominally healthy at sampling. The sequencing input was PBMCs. This clonotype was obtained from a woman aged 45-60 years in good health and CMV-seropositive. This chain connects TRBV30 to TRBJ1-5; no clear D. In DNA, the CDR3 is TGTGCCTGGACAGTTTCTAGCAATCAGCCCCAGCATTTT. It yields the protein CAWTVSSNQPQHF.